This T cell receptor beta chain was sequenced during a study of prognosis after radiotherapy for stage I lung cancer. Study information: Fourteen patients presented with newly diagnosed primary stage I lung tumors, and roughly 5 carried oligometastatic NSCLC following surgical resection of the primary tumor. SBRT was given in 3 to 5 fractions at a biologically effective dose of at least 100 Gy as radiotherapy.

Per the germline V gene, CDR1 is MNHEY and CDR2 is SVGEGT. The CDR3 consists of 14 residues. Concerning this clonotype itself: Sequence at one end of the junction differs from germline and may be a read error.

Amplification of the TCR beta CDR3 (from genomic DNA) was done by two-round multiplex PCR. The use of primers specific to each TRBV and TRBJ gene characterized first-round PCR. TCRdb passed the multiplex PCR reads through MiXCR, listing each CDR3 protein once. The sample gives approximately 25,000 distinct CDR3 sequences, about 40% of which show up once; roughly 21% is in the top ten. The chain carries TRBV6-2 or TRBV6-3 and TRBJ2-7, with 9 bases matching TRBD2. Sequenced here: PBMCs, sampled before or after stereotactic body radiation therapy (not recorded which). The TCR originated in a donor of 50 years or more with non-small cell lung cancer. The CDR3 loop reads CASSYRGRDSEKYF. The CDR3 DNA follows: TGTGCCAGCAGTTATCGCGGGAGGGACAGCGAGAAGTACTTC.